This T cell receptor beta chain is drawn from a study of cytomegalovirus exposure and HLA in healthy donors (dated by TCRdb to 2017 to 2019). Study-wide context: An earlier analysis of 587 of the donors reported around 280 Gb of sequence data and roughly 120 million unique TCR beta sequences obtained from about 200 million T cells. Approximately 300 gigabases of sequencing data and 80 million or so unique TCR sequences were included in an early release covering roughly 700 HLA-typed donors. Of the roughly 400 genotyped donors, more than 75% were placed in the genetic ancestry cluster associated with self-reported Caucasian donors. The study aimed to test whether signatures of past pathogen exposure could be identified by cataloging public T cell receptors. Using immunosequencing, the study profiled T cell repertoires from 500 to 800 subjects and related those repertoires to cytomegalovirus serostatus. In addition to the first cohort of 500 to 850 subjects, a separate validation cohort of approximately 130 different subjects was used. To predict cytomegalovirus infection status, the study combined high-throughput TCR immunosequencing, statistical association of individual TCRs with disease status, and machine learning. A later analysis re-examined previously published TCR beta repertoires from about 670 donors and added high-resolution HLA genotyping to investigate patterns of TCR occurrence. The later analysis used no new phenotypic data to find candidate immune exposures, relying instead on TCR beta sequences and their occurrence across donors. An earlier analysis of around 580 of the donors used high-throughput TCR beta sequencing to judge whether each TCR beta V gene segment behaved as functional or pseudogenic. Alongside the repertoire data, information on donor age, sex, ethnicity and CMV serostatus was compiled. Genome-wide SNP genotypes for about 65% of the 666 donors were used in a later genetic analysis, which treated that subset as a discovery cohort. Every discovery cohort repertoire had been produced on one sequencing platform. Both class I and class II loci were covered by HLA typing, at four-digit resolution. Typing coverage differed by locus: A, B, C, DRB1 and DQB1 were typed in roughly 629-630 donors, DQA1 in 500 to 550, DPA1 in 606, and DPB1 in around 490. Several DR-DQ haplotypes were treated as single units for association and clustering because of strong linkage in the cohort. Across about 380 genotyped donors of the cohort, an average of about 240,000 unique TCR beta nucleotide sequences per donor were sequenced, and 15% to 20% of those sequences were non-productive. The investigation overall reported the following: A cluster of highly shared sequence variants was judged likely to be a technical artifact of the sequencing pipeline. Assigning TCR associations to individual alleles was difficult when HLA alleles, especially DR and DQ, strongly co-occurred. The classifier was reported to diagnose cytomegalovirus status with high specificity and sensitivity in both the original and validation cohorts. The presence/absence analyses assumed that sequencing depth was roughly uniform across donors, and that assumption may not be true. In a later analysis, most CMV-associated TCR beta chains were found to appear HLA-restricted, with HLA associations seemingly driven largely by CMV exposure. In an earlier analysis of around 600 of the donors, most TCR beta V segments were observed in productive rearrangements about 87% or about 30% of the time, broadly matching IMGT annotations. A further reported finding was that TCR beta sequences accurately predicted the HLA-A and HLA-B alleles for most subjects in the first cohort. Immune exposure information for the cohort was limited to CMV serostatus. In a later genetic analysis, a missense DCLRE1C variant was associated with V-gene and J-gene trimming of TCR beta chains, and the association was replicated in an independent cohort. Most TCR sequences were seen in very few donors, while some public TCRs were found in many individuals. According to a later analysis, TCR association rates differed among HLA loci, with DRB1 alleles showing the most associated TCRs and HLA-C alleles showing the fewest. This cohort had only TCR beta chains sequenced, and the lack of alpha or paired-chain data limited which features could be detected. Linkage disequilibrium might explain the correlated functional status among segregating V segments, but an unknown experimental factor could not be excluded. The study listed approximately 160 TCR beta chains as associated with cytomegalovirus. Because the 87-base-pair reads could not distinguish some IMGT-functional V segments, including TRBV6-2 and TRBV6-3, those segments were excluded. A later analysis found that HLA-associated TCR beta chains were more clonally expanded and had lower generation probabilities than equally common non-associated chains. A few of the identified cytomegalovirus-associated TCR beta chains were confirmed in vitro to be specific for cytomegalovirus antigens. In a later genetic analysis, fewer N-insertions in productive TCRs were reported among donors in an Asian-associated ancestry cluster than the approximately 710-donor mean. In a later analysis, 16,951 TCR beta sequences were associated with specific HLA alleles at a false discovery rate of 0.05. According to the authors, the approach could potentially be generalized to other disease states and immunological phenotypes. Because counts were too low, approximately 18 rarely observed V segments, including chromosome 9 orphons, were excluded from the earlier analysis of under 650 of the donors. Because HLA typing was missing for some donors at each locus, association tests included only the typed subset. Several of the top co-occurrence clusters appeared to be linked to parvovirus B19, influenza, CMV and Epstein-Barr virus, according to a later analysis.

The cohort consisted of 650 to 700 healthy bone marrow donors. At the time of sampling, every cohort member was nominally healthy, though immune exposures that went unrecorded were likely present. The donor was CMV seropositive and was included in the group of 250 to 300 seropositive cohort members. A peripheral blood sample was provided by each donor, and peripheral blood mononuclear cells were used for TCR beta sequencing. The Qiagen DNeasy Blood Extraction Kit was used to extract genomic DNA from the blood cell samples. Library preparation was by the immunoSEQ multiplex PCR assay. A mixture of 60 forward primers for TCR Vbeta segments and 13 reverse primers for TCR Jbeta segments was used in the multiplex PCR. The CDR3 region of rearranged TCR beta genes was amplified from genomic DNA by a multiplex PCR assay. The Illumina HiSeq System was used to sequence the amplified TCR beta libraries as 87-base-pair reads. The study's processing was this. A later analysis counted some 80 million unique TCR beta chains across the 700 or so repertoires, and around 9.9 million of these chains were shared by at least two donors. To remove PCR and sequencing errors, raw reads were error-corrected and collapsed into unique sequences using a nearest-neighbor algorithm that merged closely related sequences. V, D and J gene segments were assigned by aligning CDR3 sequences to IMGT reference sequences. For a sequence to be retained, a match of at least six nucleotides to both a V gene segment and a J gene segment was required. Rearrangements were called productive when the CDR3 lacked stop codons and stayed in frame with V and J; all others were non-productive. CDR3 was defined according to IMGT convention as the region running from the second conserved V-encoded cysteine to the conserved J-encoded phenylalanine. The earlier analysis of 500 to 600 of the donors excluded sequences that lacked an unambiguous match to a single V gene segment. An earlier analysis of 450 to 650 of the donors called V segments functional above 56.7% productive rearrangements and segregating when the between-donor standard deviation exceeded 5%. A statistical classification framework was built for diagnosing cytomegalovirus status from the catalog of TCR beta chain sequences. V and J gene assignment, in a later analysis, came from comparing TCR nucleotide sequences with IMGT/GENE-DB human TR gene sequences. In a later analysis, CDR3 sequences and most-parsimonious VDJ recombination scenarios were assigned using the TCRdist pipeline. In a later analysis, each TCR beta chain was defined by its CDR3 amino acid sequence together with its V-gene family, and reads without a unique V-gene family were excluded. To address suspected cross-contamination and a sequencing artifact, a later analysis removed around 590 highly shared, low-generation-probability nucleotide sequences. In a later analysis, a clonal expansion index for each public chain was calculated from normalized within-repertoire ranks of inferred template counts. In a later analysis, generation probabilities were computed using a VDJ recombination model fitted to out-of-frame rearrangements, and the results were checked against IGoR. In a later analysis, TCR-TCR, TCR-HLA and TCR-CMV co-occurrence was scored with hypergeometric tests, and a repertoire-size bias correction was applied to TCR pairs. False discovery rates were estimated in a later analysis by permuting HLA or CMV assignments 20 times. A later analysis grouped co-occurring TCRs with DBSCAN, adding TCRdist sequence similarity when clustering within HLA-allele-positive subsets. Repertoires with fewer than 30,000 or more than 120,000 public chains were left out of co-occurrence clustering, as were five repertoires with anomalous nucleotide sharing. Here the immuneACCESS table is served through TCRdb, limited to in-frame sequences with V and J called. Missing clones are a known gap in these copies; in checked studies unresolved V genes cover under half, and the rest lacks a known reason. V, J and clone size derive from that table, while D and trimming were established from the DNA sequence. This sample holds 100,000 to 150,000 clones; about three quarters were observed only once. Approximately 13% of the sample is held by the ten biggest clonotypes.

A word on this clone: The specificity of this receptor is unknown. One base away there is no much larger clone; base qualities are not given.

Its CDR3 holds 14 amino acids, cysteine through phenylalanine. Of all the DNA, just the CDR3 is kept, 42 bases in frame from base 1. V is reduced by 2 bases and J by 9 bases, leaving a spacing of 14 bases between them. CDR1 MDHEN and CDR2 SYDVKM are derived from the germline V gene. The material sequenced was PBMCs. The TCR originated in a woman aged 55 to 70 in good health and CMV-seropositive. The rearrangement joined TRBV28 to TRBJ2-1, with TRBD1 perhaps the D gene, on 5 matching bases. The DNA is as follows: TGTGCCAGCAGTTTACAGGGAACAGGAGTTGAGCAGTTCTTC. Translation gives CASSLQGTGVEQFF.